The rows below give T cell receptor beta chains drawn from one sample of a study of blood T cell repertoires in COVID-19. Clones were read by immunoSEQ multiplex PCR, and TCRdb kept only the in-frame ones, dropping some. The table has about 280,000 clones, over 75% seen once. The specimen sequenced was peripheral blood. These receptors were collected from a man between 18 and 29 years old with active or convalescent COVID-19. Each CDR3 is given with its conserved first and last residue. D genes are given only for firm matches. Some rows have no size entry. The others give once, few or many, or a class for an expanded clone.

>.|TRBD1|TRBV6-5|TRBJ2-3
CASSYGPGQDTDTQYF
TGTGCCAGCAGTTACGGACCTGGACAGGACACAGATACGCAGTATTTT
>.|.|TRBV27|TRBJ1-1
CASKLAPGTEAFF
TGTGCCAGCAAACTCGCCCCGGGGACTGAAGCTTTCTTT
>.|.|TRBV12-2|TRBJ2-2
CASRLGLAGNTGELFF
TGTGCAAGTCGCTTAGGACTAGCGGGGAACACCGGGGAGCTGTTTTTT
>.|TRBD2|TRBV19|TRBJ2-5
CASSIDGGFQETQYF
TGTGCCAGTAGTATAGACGGGGGGTTTCAAGAGACCCAGTACTTC
>.|TRBD2|TRBV6-2/TRBV6-3|TRBJ2-2
CASSFSLAGSPPGELFF
TGTGCCAGCAGTTTCAGCTTAGCGGGGAGTCCCCCCGGGGAGCTGTTTTTT
>.|.|TRBV5-5|TRBJ2-3
CASSLGLAQYF
TGTGCCAGCAGCTTGGGGCTAGCGCAGTATTTT
>.|TRBD1|TRBV12-5|TRBJ1-5
CASGLVGRGIYSNQPQHF
TGTGCTAGTGGTTTGGTCGGCAGGGGGATTTATAGCAATCAGCCCCAGCATTTT
>.|TRBD1|TRBV2|TRBJ1-2
CASSVKGQGVGNGYTF
TGTGCCAGCAGTGTAAAGGGACAGGGGGTTGGAAATGGCTACACCTTC
>.|TRBD1|TRBV7-8|TRBJ2-3
CASSSSTGASTDTQYF
TGTGCCAGCAGCTCCTCGACAGGGGCCAGCACAGATACGCAGTATTTT
>.|.|TRBV7-5|TRBJ1-5
CARSPSGGRSNQPQHF
TGTGCCAGAAGCCCTAGCGGGGGGCGAAGCAATCAGCCCCAGCATTTT
>.|TRBD2|TRBV11-2|TRBJ2-1
CASSQAGGAYNEQFF
TGTGCCAGCAGCCAAGCGGGGGGTGCGTACAATGAGCAGTTCTTC
>.|.|TRBV9|TRBJ2-1
CASSDPPIHNRARSYNEQFF
TGTGCCAGCAGCGACCCGCCGATCCATAATAGAGCGCGCTCCTACAATGAGCAGTTCTTC
>few|.|TRBV5-6|TRBJ1-2
CASRQPGVYGYTF
TGTGCCAGCAGGCAACCGGGGGTCTATGGCTACACCTTC
>.|.|TRBV5-1|TRBJ1-2
CASSSVGQARYGYTF
TGCGCCAGCAGCTCGGTGGGACAAGCCCGCTATGGCTACACCTTC
>.|.|TRBV15|TRBJ1-3
CATSRDTGAGNTIYF
TGTGCCACCAGCAGAGATACGGGTGCTGGAAACACCATATATTTT
>.|.|TRBV6-1|TRBJ1-5
CASSEQYRQPQHF
TGTGCCAGCAGTGAACAGTACCGTCAGCCCCAGCATTTT
>.|TRBD1|TRBV12-3/TRBV12-4|TRBJ1-2
CASSPGQVYGYTF
TGTGCCAGCAGTCCTGGACAGGTCTATGGCTACACCTTC
>.|.|TRBV6-5|TRBJ2-3
CANQTSTDTQYF
TGTGCCAACCAGACTAGCACAGATACGCAGTATTTT
>.|TRBD1|TRBV6-5|TRBJ2-7
CASSRTGAYEQYF
TGTGCCAGCAGCCGGACAGGGGCCTACGAGCAGTACTTC
>.|TRBD1|TRBV6-5|TRBJ1-1
CASSNRDSRTEAFF
TGTGCCAGCAGCAATCGGGACAGTCGGACTGAAGCTTTCTTT
>.|.|TRBV10-3|TRBJ2-3
CAISPSFSTDTQYF
TGTGCCATCAGTCCGAGCTTTAGCACAGATACGCAGTATTTT
>.|TRBD1|TRBV5-1|TRBJ2-5
CASSLGTGPGTQYF
TGCGCCAGCAGCTTGGGGACAGGGCCGGGGACCCAGTACTTC
>.|.|TRBV21-1|TRBJ2-1
CASIQGGPYNEQFF
TGTGCCAGCATACAGGGTGGCCCCTACAATGAGCAGTTCTTC
>.|TRBD1|TRBV4-2|TRBJ1-4
CASSQEGTGTGFEKLFF
TGTGCCAGCAGCCAAGAGGGAACCGGGACAGGGTTTGAAAAACTGTTTTTT
>.|.|TRBV2|TRBJ1-4
CASRQYPNEKLFF
TGTGCCAGCAGACAGTATCCTAATGAAAAACTGTTTTTT
>.|.|TRBV5-4|TRBJ1-5
CASSLAGSNQPQHF
TGTGCCAGCAGCTTGGCAGGCAGCAATCAGCCCCAGCATTTT
>.|TRBD1|TRBV27|TRBJ1-5
CASRTGAQPQHF
TGTGCCAGCCGGACAGGGGCTCAGCCCCAGCATTTT
>once|TRBD1|TRBV16|TRBJ1-6
CASSHRDSNSPLHF
TGTGCCAGCAGCCACCGGGACAGTAATTCACCCCTCCACTTT
>.|TRBD1|TRBV11-2|TRBJ2-7
CASSTGGEQYF
TGTGCCAGCAGTACAGGGGGCGAGCAGTACTTC
>.|TRBD1|TRBV10-3|TRBJ1-1
CAITPGGGEAFF
TGTGCCATCACCCCAGGGGGCGGTGAAGCTTTCTTT
>.|TRBD1|TRBV5-1|TRBJ1-2
CASSADRVGYTF
TGCGCCAGCAGCGCGGACAGGGTTGGCTACACCTTC
>few|TRBD2|TRBV7-6|TRBJ2-1
CASSPNGGAYNEQFF
TGTGCCAGCAGTCCGAATGGGGGGGCCTACAATGAGCAGTTCTTC
>.|TRBD1|TRBV29-1|TRBJ1-5
CSRGLGQGAEGNQPQHF
TGCAGCCGGGGTCTGGGACAGGGTGCGGAGGGCAATCAGCCCCAGCATTTT
>.|TRBD1|TRBV19|TRBJ2-5
CASSIGPGGETQYF
TGTGCCAGTAGTATAGGTCCAGGGGGAGAGACCCAGTACTTC
>once|TRBD1|TRBV27|TRBJ1-2
CASSPYAGGYYGYTF
TGTGCCAGCAGTCCATACGCAGGGGGCTACTATGGCTACACCTTC
>.|.|TRBV7-2|TRBJ1-1
CASRRAGNTEAFF
TGTGCCAGCAGGAGGGCCGGCAACACTGAAGCTTTCTTT